These T cell receptor beta chains were read from a single sample in a study of siplizumab effects on memory and regulatory T cells. Repertoires were generated with immunoSEQ multiplex PCR, while TCRdb's copy carries only in-frame clones and drops some. This sample has some 100,000 clones, with roughly 94% found just once. Sequencing used Tregs sorted from blood. These receptors originate from a human donor in good health. Both conserved end residues are part of each CDR3. The D gene is left open where the match is weak. Clone size appears in some rows only: once, few, many, or a class for an expanded clone.

-	15	TRBV7-3	-	TRBJ2-6	CASSTQGSGANVLTF	TGTGCCAGCAGTACACAGGGCTCTGGGGCCAACGTCCTGACTTTC
-	15	TRBV5-1	TRBD2	TRBJ2-1	CASSLALAGVSEQFF	TGCGCCAGCAGCTTGGCCCTAGCGGGAGTGAGTGAGCAGTTCTTC
few	14	TRBV2	TRBD1	TRBJ2-7	CASRPRTGGGEQYF	TGTGCCAGCAGGCCGAGGACAGGGGGAGGCGAGCAGTACTTC
-	16	TRBV14	-	TRBJ2-1	CASSQVRSSSYNEQFF	TGTGCCAGCAGCCAAGTTCGCTCCAGCTCCTACAATGAGCAGTTCTTC
-	14	TRBV7-9	TRBD2	TRBJ2-2	CASSTGGVPGELFF	TGTGCCAGCAGCACCGGGGGGGTTCCCGGGGAGCTGTTTTTT
-	14	TRBV19	TRBD1	TRBJ1-1	CASHRSRGARMAFF	TGTGCCAGCCATCGATCCAGGGGGGCACGGATGGCTTTCTTT
few	11	TRBV5-1	-	TRBJ2-3	CASSLADTQYF	TGCGCCAGCAGCTTGGCAGATACGCAGTATTTT
-	14	TRBV4-1	-	TRBJ1-6	CASSQEWLNSPLHF	TGCGCCAGCAGCCAAGAGTGGCTGAATTCACCCCTCCACTTT
-	14	TRBV5-5	TRBD1	TRBJ1-2	CASSFYRGGDGYTF	TGTGCCAGCAGCTTTTACAGGGGAGGGGATGGCTACACCTTC
few	15	TRBV18	-	TRBJ1-1	CASSPLIGVNTEAFF	TGTGCCAGCTCACCACTGATAGGGGTGAACACTGAAGCTTTCTTT